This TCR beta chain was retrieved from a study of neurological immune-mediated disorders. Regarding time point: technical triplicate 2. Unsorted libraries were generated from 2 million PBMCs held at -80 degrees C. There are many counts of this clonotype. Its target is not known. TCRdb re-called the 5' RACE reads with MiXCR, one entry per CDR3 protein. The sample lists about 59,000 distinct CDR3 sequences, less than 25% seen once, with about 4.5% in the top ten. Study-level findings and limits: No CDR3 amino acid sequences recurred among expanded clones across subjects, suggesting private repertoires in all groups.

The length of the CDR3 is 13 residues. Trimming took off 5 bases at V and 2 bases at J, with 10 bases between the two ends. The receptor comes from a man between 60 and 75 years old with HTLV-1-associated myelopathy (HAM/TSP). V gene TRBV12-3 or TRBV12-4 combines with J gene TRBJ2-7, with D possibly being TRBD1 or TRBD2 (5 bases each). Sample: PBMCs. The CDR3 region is CASSLGRTYEQYF. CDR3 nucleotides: TGTGCCAGCAGTCTGGGACGAACCTACGAGCAGTACTTC.